The clone carrying this T cell receptor beta chain was found once. No antigen is known for it. This record belongs to a study of T cell responses to AZD1222 COVID-19 vaccine. Findings of the study overall: Donors skewed white British and female; clonal diversity was possibly underestimated. Dominant at 160-218 and 743-854, vaccine-associated CD4 TCRs also spanned spike.

The CDR3 contains 14 residues. Germline assignment: CDR1 ENHRY and CDR2 SYGVKD. The germline V and J ends were trimmed by 2 bases and 8 bases, with 12 bases remaining between them. Assay used: immunoSEQ multiplex PCR; TCRdb lists only in-frame clones, some missing. The sample has some 130,000 clones, roughly 90% seen once. The V gene is TRBV10-3, the J gene TRBJ1-4; tentatively, D is TRBD1 (6 bases). The sample was peripheral blood, taken 28 days after the second AZD1222 dose. This TCR derives from an adult who received the AZD1222 COVID-19 vaccine. CDR3: CAISEVTGIEKLFF. The CDR3, as DNA: TGTGCCATCAGTGAGGTCACAGGGATAGAAAAACTGTTTTTT.